The next 14 T cell receptor beta chains were all read from a single sample in a study of T cell responses to AZD1222 COVID-19 vaccine (dated by TCRdb to about 2021). The intended sense of this specimen's time point label: baseline before first vaccination. The treatment or condition label corresponds to: meningococcal conjugate vaccine given as trial control. The library came from the immunoSEQ multiplex PCR assay. As stored in TCRdb, this immuneACCESS dataset retains in-frame rearrangements with V and J assigned. A fraction of the clones does not appear; measured against another copy, unresolved V genes explain less than half of the discrepancy, and the remainder lacks a known reason. The sample table holds 120,000 to 150,000 clones, of which just over 90% were seen once. Around 1% of the sample lies in the top ten. Sequenced material: peripheral blood, taken on day 0 of MenACWY control vaccination. Receptors originate from an adult in good health.

The chain recombines TRBV11-3 with TRBJ2-2; D is ambiguous. The CDR3 contains 14 residues. Germline V gene data show CDR1 as SGHNT and CDR2 as YENEEA. The V end lost 4 bases, the J end lost 2 bases, and 8 bases lay between the germline ends. This CDR3 is CASSSQLNTGELFF. DNA for the CDR3: TGTGCCAGCAGCTCCCAACTTAACACCGGGGAGCTGTTTTTT.

V and J are TRBV12-5 and TRBJ2-3, with 14 bases that match TRBD2. There are 17 residues in the CDR3. Germline assignment: CDR1 LGHNT and CDR2 FRNRAP. V trimming: 3 bases; J trimming: 5 bases; junction bases outside the gene matches: 7. The CDR3 DNA reads as TGTGCTAGTGGTTTCCTGACTAGCGGGGGGGCCGGAGATACGCAGTATTTT. This codes for CASGFLTSGGAGDTQYF.

The rearrangement uses TRBV5-1 and TRBJ1-1, with D perhaps matching TRBD1 (6 bases). Trimming pared 1 base from V and 0 bases from J, leaving 13 bases between. This CDR3 comprises 16 residues. The germline V gene encodes CDR1 SGHRS and CDR2 YFSETQ. CDR3 nucleotides: TGCGCCAGCAGCTTGATCCCCAGGGGCCTGAACACTGAAGCTTTCTTT. Encoded protein: CASSLIPRGLNTEAFF.

This sequence joins TRBV5-8 and TRBJ2-5; TRBD1 is a possible D gene (5 bases). This CDR3 region has 15 residues. Per the germline V gene, CDR1 is SGHTS and CDR2 is YDEGEE. Trimming removed 5 bases from V and 4 bases from J, with 18 bases in between. CDR3 amino acids: CASRFDAQGGETQYF. In DNA form, the CDR3 reads TGTGCCAGCAGGTTTGACGCCCAGGGTGGAGAGACCCAGTACTTC.

The chain couples TRBV5-4 to TRBJ1-1; 9 positions match TRBD1. From germline, CDR1 is SGHNT and CDR2 YYREEE (reference sequence). CDR3 length: 15 residues. V shed 4 bases, J shed 5 bases, and the junction held 9 bases outside the gene matches. The CDR3 DNA sequence: TGTGCCAGCAGCGACCCGGGACAGGGTAATACTGAAGCTTTCTTT. Amino acid sequence: CASSDPGQGNTEAFF.

This clone occurred once. The chain couples TRBV19 to TRBJ1-6; D unresolved. V was shortened by 5 bases and J by 0 bases, with 11 bases between the two germline ends. The CDR3 consists of 16 residues. The germline V gene encodes CDR1 LNHDA and CDR2 SQIVND (reference sequence). The CDR3 sequence: CASSATESSYNSPLHF. The CDR3 DNA sequence: TGTGCCAGTAGTGCTACAGAGAGCTCCTATAATTCACCCCTCCACTTT.

V usage is TRBV24-1 and J usage is TRBJ1-5; D perhaps matches TRBD1 (6 bases). The CDR3 spans 15 residues. Germline values: CDR1 KGHDR, CDR2 SFDVKD. Trimming cost V 4 bases and J 6 bases, with 15 bases left between them. CDR3 bases: TGTGCCACCAGTGACTCGAAAGGGGGGATTCAGCCCCAGCATTTT. It encodes CATSDSKGGIQPQHF.

This chain joins TRBV5-1 and TRBJ2-7; 7 nucleotides match TRBD1. CDR3 length: 13 residues. In germline, CDR1 is SGHRS, CDR2 YFSETQ. V lost 2 bases, J lost 3 bases, and 2 bases stayed unmatched. In DNA form, the CDR3 reads TGCGCCAGCAGCTTACAGGGGTTCTACGAGCAGTACTTC. Protein product: CASSLQGFYEQYF.

This sequence joins TRBV30 and TRBJ2-1; D may match TRBD1 or TRBD2 (7 bases each). V lost 6 bases and J lost 5, with 17 bases in between. The CDR3 runs 14 residues. Germline CDR1 reads GTSNPN; CDR2 reads SVGIG (reference sequence). CDR3 protein: CACEGDSGNNEQFF. The CDR3 nucleotides are TGTGCCTGCGAGGGGGACAGCGGGAACAATGAGCAGTTCTTC. Looking up the rest from reference TRBV30 and TRBJ2-1 gives the full variable domain: SQTIHQWPATLVQPVGSPLSLECTVEGTSNPNLYWYRQAAGRGLQLLFYSVGIGQISSEVPQNLSASRPQDRQFILSSKKLLLSDSGFYLCACEGDSGNNEQFFGPGTRLTVL.

This chain joins TRBV24-1 and TRBJ2-5, with D hard to call. Trimming shortened V by 5 bases and J by 2 bases, and 11 bases separated the two germline ends. The CDR3 is 14 amino acids. Germline values: CDR1 KGHDR, CDR2 SFDVKD. Here the CDR3 reads CATSVSYSQETQYF. In DNA form, the CDR3 reads TGTGCCACCAGTGTATCCTATAGTCAAGAGACCCAGTACTTC.

This chain uses TRBV11-3 with TRBJ1-3; D is perhaps TRBD1 (6 bases). The CDR3 spans 19 residues. Germline CDR1 SGHNT, CDR2 YENEEA. The ends were cut back, 1 base at V and 0 bases at J, with 19 bases in the middle. This CDR3 is CASSLGTVFGRSSGNTIYF. CDR3 DNA sequence: TGTGCCAGCAGCTTAGGGACAGTCTTTGGACGGTCCTCTGGAAACACCATATATTTT.

V and J are TRBV5-1 and TRBJ1-3; D ambiguous. The germline V and J ends were trimmed by 0 bases and 2 bases, with 9 bases remaining between them. The germline V gene encodes CDR1 SGHRS and CDR2 YFSETQ. The CDR3 is made up of 15 amino acids. In nucleotides, the CDR3 is TGCGCCAGCAGCTTGGGTGGCGGGACTGGAAACACCATATATTTT. This gives the protein CASSLGGGTGNTIYF.

This chain joins TRBV20-1 and TRBJ2-3; the D is unclear. Germline V gene lookup returns CDR1 DFQATT and CDR2 SNEGSKA (reference sequence). V lost 3 bases to trimming and J lost 4 bases, with 14 bases between them. The CDR3 extends over 14 amino acids. The CDR3: CSASRGPPSDTQYF. CDR3 coding DNA: TGCAGTGCTAGTAGAGGACCACCATCAGATACGCAGTATTTT.

V usage is TRBV9 and J usage is TRBJ1-2, with no clear D. The CDR3 is 13 residues long. With 4 bases removed from V and 5 bases from J, the gap between germline ends came to 12 bases. Per the germline V gene, CDR1 is SGDLS and CDR2 is YYNGEE. The CDR3 here is CASSREGWYGYTF. The CDR3 coding sequence is TGTGCCAGCAGCCGGGAGGGCTGGTATGGCTACACCTTC. The full variable domain, with the rest looked up from reference TRBV9 and TRBJ1-2, is DSGVTQTPKHLITATGQRVTLRCSPRSGDLSVYWYQQSLDQGLQFLIQYYNGEERAKGNILERFSAQQFPDLHSELNLSSLELGDSALYFCASSREGWYGYTFGSGTRLTVV.